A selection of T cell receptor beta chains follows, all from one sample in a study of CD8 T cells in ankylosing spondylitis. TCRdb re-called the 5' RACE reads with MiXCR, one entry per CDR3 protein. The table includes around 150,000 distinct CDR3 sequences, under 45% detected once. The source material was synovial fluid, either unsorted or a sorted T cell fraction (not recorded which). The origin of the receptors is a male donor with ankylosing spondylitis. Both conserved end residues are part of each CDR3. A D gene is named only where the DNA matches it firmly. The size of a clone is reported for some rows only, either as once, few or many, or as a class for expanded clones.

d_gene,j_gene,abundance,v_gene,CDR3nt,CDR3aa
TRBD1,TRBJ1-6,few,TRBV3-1,TGTGCCAGCTCTTCCCACTCCCGGGACAGGAATCGACCCCTCCACTTT,CASSSHSRDRNRPLHF
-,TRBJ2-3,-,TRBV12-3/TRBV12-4,TGTGCCAGCAGCCCAGACCTTATCCTCCCCGGCAGCACAGATACGCAGTATTTT,CASSPDLILPGSTDTQYF
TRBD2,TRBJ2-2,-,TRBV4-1,TGCGCCAGCAGCCCCCCTCGTAGCGGGAGAGGGTACACCGGGGAGCTGTTTTTT,CASSPPRSGRGYTGELFF
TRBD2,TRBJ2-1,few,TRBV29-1,TGCAGCGTAGAGGAGGGCTATCCGGGAGGCAATGAGCAGTTCTTC,CSVEEGYPGGNEQFF
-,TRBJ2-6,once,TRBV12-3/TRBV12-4,TGTGCCAGCAGTTCGACTCCGAAGGGGGGTCCTGGGGCCAACGTCCTGACTTTC,CASSSTPKGGPGANVLTF
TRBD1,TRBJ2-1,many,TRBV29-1,TGCAGCGTTGTAGGGACAGGGTACAATGAGCAGTTCTTC,CSVVGTGYNEQFF
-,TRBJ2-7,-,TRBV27,TGTGCCAGCAGTTGGACAGAGTCCTACGAGCAGTACTTC,CASSWTESYEQYF
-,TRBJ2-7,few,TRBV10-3,TGTGCCATCAGCCAGGGACTGTTTGGGTTGAACGAGCAGTACTTC,CAISQGLFGLNEQYF
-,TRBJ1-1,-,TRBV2,TGTGCCAGCAGTGCGGCCCTGAACACTGAAGCTTTCTTT,CASSAALNTEAFF
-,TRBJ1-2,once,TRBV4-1,TGCGCCAGCAGCCAAGACCAGGGGAGGTATGGCTACACCTTC,CASSQDQGRYGYTF
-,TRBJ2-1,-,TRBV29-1,TGCAGCGTTGAAGGGACAGAAAGCTCCTACAATGAGCAGTTCTTC,CSVEGTESSYNEQFF
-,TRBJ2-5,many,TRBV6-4,TGTGCCAGCAGTGACGTACCGGGGGGCCGGGAGACCCAGTACTTC,CASSDVPGGRETQYF
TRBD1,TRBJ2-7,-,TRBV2,TGTGCCATCCGAGGGGACGTAGGGACAGGGTCGTACGAGCAGTACTTC,CAIRGDVGTGSYEQYF
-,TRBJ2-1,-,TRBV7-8,TGTGCCAGCAGCTTCCAGGGGAGAAACTACAATGAGCAGTTCTTC,CASSFQGRNYNEQFF
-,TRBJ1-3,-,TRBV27,TGTGCCAGCACCTCAGGACGGGGGGCCGGAAACACCATATATTTT,CASTSGRGAGNTIYF
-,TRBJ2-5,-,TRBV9,TGTGCCAGCAGCGTAGATGGGGGAGGATACCAAGAGACCCAGTACTTC,CASSVDGGGYQETQYF
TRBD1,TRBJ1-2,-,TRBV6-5,TGTGCCAGCAGTTACTCTCCAGGGGGCTATGGCTACACCTTC,CASSYSPGGYGYTF